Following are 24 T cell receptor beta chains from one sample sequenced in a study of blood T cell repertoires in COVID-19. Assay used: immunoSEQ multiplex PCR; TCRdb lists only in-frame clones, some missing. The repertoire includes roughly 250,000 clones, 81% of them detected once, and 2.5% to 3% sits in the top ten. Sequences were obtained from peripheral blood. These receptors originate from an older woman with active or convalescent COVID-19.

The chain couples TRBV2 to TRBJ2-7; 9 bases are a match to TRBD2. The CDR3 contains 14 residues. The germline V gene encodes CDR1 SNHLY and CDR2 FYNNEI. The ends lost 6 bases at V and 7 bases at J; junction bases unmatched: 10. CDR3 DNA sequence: TGTGCCAGCAGACTTAGCGGGGGAGCCTGGGAGCAGTACTTC. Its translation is CASRLSGGAWEQYF.

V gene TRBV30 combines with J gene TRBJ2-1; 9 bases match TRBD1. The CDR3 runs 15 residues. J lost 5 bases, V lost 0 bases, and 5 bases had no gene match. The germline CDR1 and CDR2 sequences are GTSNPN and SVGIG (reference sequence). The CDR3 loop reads CAWSVGTGTNNEQFF. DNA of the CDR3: TGTGCCTGGAGTGTTGGGACAGGGACCAACAATGAGCAGTTCTTC.

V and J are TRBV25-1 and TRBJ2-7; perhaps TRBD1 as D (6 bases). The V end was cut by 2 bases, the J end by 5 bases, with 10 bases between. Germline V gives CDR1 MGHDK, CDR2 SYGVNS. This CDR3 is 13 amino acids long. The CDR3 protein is CASSETGRNEQYF. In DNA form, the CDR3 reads TGTGCCAGCAGTGAAACAGGGCGGAACGAGCAGTACTTC.

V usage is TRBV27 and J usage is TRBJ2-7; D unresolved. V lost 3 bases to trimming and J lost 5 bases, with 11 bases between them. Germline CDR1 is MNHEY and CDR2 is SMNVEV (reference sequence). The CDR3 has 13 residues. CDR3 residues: CASSFQLGHEQYF. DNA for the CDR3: TGTGCCAGCAGTTTCCAGCTAGGCCACGAGCAGTACTTC.

The chain's CDR3 is CASSERGTYNSPLHF. The CDR3 DNA is TGTGCCAGCAGTGAACGGGGGACCTATAATTCACCCCTCCACTTT. The V and J genes are TRBV2 and TRBJ1-6; TRBD1 might be the D (5 bases). CDR3 length: 15 residues. Trimming left V 2 bases short and J 2 bases short, with 7 bases between. The germline V gene encodes CDR1 SNHLY and CDR2 FYNNEI.

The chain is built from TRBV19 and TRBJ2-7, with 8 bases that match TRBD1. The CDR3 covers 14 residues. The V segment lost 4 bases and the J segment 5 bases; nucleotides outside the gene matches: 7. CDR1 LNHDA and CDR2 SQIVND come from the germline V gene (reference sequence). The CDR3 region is CASSNGQGVNEQYF. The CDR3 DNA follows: TGTGCCAGTAGTAACGGACAGGGTGTAAACGAGCAGTACTTC.

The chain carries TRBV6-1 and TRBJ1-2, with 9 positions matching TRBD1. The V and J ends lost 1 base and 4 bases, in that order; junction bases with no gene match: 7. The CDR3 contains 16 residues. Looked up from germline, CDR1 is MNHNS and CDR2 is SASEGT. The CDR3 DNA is TGTGCCAGCAGTGAAGAGGGGACAGGGAGAGGCTATGGCTACACCTTC. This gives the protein CASSEEGTGRGYGYTF.

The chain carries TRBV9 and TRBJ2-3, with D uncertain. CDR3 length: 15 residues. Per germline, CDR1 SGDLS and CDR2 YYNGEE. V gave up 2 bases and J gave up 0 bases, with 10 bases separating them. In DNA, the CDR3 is TGTGCCAGCAGCGTGGCGGATATCAGCACAGATACGCAGTATTTT. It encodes CASSVADISTDTQYF.

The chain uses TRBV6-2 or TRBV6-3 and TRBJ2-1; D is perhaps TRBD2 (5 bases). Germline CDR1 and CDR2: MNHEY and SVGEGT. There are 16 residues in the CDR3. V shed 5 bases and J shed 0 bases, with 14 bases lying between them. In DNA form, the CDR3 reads TGTGCCAGCAGTCGAATCGGGGTGAGCTCCTACAATGAGCAGTTCTTC. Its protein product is CASSRIGVSSYNEQFF.

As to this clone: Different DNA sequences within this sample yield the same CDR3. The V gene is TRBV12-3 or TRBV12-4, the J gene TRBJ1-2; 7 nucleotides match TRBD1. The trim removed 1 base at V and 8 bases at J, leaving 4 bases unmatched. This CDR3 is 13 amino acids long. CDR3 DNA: TGTGCCAGCAGTTTAGGACAGGGCTCGGGCTACACCTTC. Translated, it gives CASSLGQGSGYTF.

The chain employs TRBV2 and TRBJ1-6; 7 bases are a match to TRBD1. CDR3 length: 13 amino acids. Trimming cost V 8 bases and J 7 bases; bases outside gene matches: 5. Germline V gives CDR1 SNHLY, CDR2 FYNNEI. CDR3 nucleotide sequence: TGTGCCAGCTCCGGGACAGAGAATTCACCCCTCCACTTT. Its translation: CASSGTENSPLHF.

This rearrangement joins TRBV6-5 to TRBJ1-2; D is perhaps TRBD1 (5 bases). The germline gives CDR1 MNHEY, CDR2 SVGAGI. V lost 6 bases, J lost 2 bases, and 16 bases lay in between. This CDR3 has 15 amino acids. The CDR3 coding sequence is TGTGCCAGCAGCGTCCCCGGGGGAGGCAACTATGGCTACACCTTC. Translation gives CASSVPGGGNYGYTF.

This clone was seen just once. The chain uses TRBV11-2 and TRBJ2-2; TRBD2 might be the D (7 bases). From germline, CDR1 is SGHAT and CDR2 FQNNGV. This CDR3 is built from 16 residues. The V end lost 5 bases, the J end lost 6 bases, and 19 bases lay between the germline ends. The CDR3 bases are TGTGCCAGCAGCCCCCTCGAGGGGGGGGCTGCCGGGGAGCTGTTTTTT. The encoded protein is CASSPLEGGAAGELFF.

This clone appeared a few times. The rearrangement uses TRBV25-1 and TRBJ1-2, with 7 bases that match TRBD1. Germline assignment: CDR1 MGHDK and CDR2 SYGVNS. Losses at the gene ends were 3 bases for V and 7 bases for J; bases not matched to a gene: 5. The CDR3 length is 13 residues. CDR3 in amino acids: CASSDRGTLGYTF. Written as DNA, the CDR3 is TGTGCCAGCAGTGACAGGGGGACTCTTGGCTACACCTTC.

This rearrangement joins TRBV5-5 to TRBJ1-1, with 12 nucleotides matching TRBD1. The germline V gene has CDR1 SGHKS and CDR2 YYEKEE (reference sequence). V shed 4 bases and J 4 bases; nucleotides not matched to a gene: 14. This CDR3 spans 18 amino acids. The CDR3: CASSRSAGTGGLLTEAFF. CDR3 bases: TGTGCCAGCAGCCGTTCAGCCGGGACAGGGGGCCTCCTCACTGAAGCTTTCTTT.

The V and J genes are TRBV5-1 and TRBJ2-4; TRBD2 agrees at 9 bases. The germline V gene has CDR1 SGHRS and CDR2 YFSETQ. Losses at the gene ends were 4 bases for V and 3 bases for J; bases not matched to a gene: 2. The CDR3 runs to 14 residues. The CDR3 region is CASSLAGRKNIQYF. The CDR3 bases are TGCGCCAGCAGCCTAGCGGGACGCAAAAACATTCAGTACTTC.

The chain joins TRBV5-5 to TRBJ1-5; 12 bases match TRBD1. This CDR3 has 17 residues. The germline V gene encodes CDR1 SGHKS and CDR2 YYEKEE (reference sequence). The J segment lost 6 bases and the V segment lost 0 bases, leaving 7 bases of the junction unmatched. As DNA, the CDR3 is TGTGCCAGCAGCTTGGCGTCCGGGACAGGGGGCGTTCAGCCCCAGCATTTT. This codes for CASSLASGTGGVQPQHF.

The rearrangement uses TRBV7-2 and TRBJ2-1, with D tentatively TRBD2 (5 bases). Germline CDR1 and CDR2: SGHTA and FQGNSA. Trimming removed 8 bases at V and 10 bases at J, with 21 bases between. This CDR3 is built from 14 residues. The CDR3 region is CASRPGRIFREQFF. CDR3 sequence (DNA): TGTGCCAGCCGCCCGGGGAGAATATTCAGGGAGCAGTTCTTC.

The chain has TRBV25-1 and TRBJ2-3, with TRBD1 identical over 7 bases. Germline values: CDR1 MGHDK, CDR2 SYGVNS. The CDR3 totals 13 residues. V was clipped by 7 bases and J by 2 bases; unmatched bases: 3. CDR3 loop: CASKGQFTDTQYF. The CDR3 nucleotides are TGTGCCAGCAAGGGACAGTTCACAGATACGCAGTATTTT.

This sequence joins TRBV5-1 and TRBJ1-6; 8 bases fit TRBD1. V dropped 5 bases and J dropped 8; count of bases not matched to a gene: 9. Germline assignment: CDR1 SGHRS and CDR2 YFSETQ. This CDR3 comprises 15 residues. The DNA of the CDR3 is TGCGCCAGCAGTCCCGGGCTACAGGGGGATTCACCCCTCCACTTT. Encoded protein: CASSPGLQGDSPLHF.

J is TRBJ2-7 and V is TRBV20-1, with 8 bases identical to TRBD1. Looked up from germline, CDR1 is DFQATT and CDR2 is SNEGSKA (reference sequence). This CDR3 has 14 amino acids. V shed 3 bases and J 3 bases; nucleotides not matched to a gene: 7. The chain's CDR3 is CSASQGAWGYEQYF. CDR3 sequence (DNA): TGCAGTGCTAGTCAGGGGGCGTGGGGCTACGAGCAGTACTTC.

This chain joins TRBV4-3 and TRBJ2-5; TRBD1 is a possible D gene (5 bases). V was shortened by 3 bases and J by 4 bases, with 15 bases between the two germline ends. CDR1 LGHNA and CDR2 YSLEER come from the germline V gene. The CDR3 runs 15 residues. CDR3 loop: CASSHGQGRVETQYF. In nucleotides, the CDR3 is TGCGCCAGCAGCCATGGGCAGGGTCGCGTAGAGACCCAGTACTTC.

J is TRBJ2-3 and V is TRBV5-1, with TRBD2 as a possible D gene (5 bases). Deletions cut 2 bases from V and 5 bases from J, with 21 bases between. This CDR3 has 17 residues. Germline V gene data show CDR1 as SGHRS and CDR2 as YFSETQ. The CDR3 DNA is TGCGCCAGCAGCTTTGGTAATGGTCTAGCCTTGGTAGATACGCAGTATTTT. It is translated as CASSFGNGLALVDTQYF.

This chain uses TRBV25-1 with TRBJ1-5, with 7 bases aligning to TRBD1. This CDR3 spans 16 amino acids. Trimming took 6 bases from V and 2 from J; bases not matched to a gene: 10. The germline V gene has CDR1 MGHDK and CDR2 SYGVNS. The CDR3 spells CASSQTGVGGNQPQHF. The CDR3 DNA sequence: TGTGCCAGCAGCCAAACAGGGGTTGGCGGCAATCAGCCCCAGCATTTT.